One TCR beta chain is described in this entry. The record originates from a study of T cell clones after liver transplantation. Study-level background: Post-transplant blood was tracked for graft-donor-reactive T cell clones identified in a pre-transplant mixed lymphocyte reaction. Graft-donor-reactive sequences were compared with third-party-reactive TCRbeta sequences from pre-transplant mixed lymphocyte reactions. Standard immunosuppression, with no induction, continued until 12-24 months after transplant.

V lost 1 base and J 8 bases, leaving 14 bases between the germline ends. This CDR3 contains 14 residues. The germline V gene encodes CDR1 KGHSH and CDR2 LQKENI. CD3+CD4+ and CD3+CD8+ cells were FACS-sorted from thawed unstimulated PBMCs. Sequenced by immunoSEQ multiplex PCR; TCRdb stores in-frame clones only, minus some. The data show tens of thousands of clones, around four fifths seen once. The source of this sequence is a human patient who received a liver transplant. The T cells may partly be graft donor cells. The input for sequencing was CD4+ T cells from blood, taken at the 22-month timepoint. The chain uses TRBV18 and TRBJ1-2; tentatively, D is TRBD1 (5 bases). The DNA of the CDR3 is TGTGCCAGCTCACCACTGGACACCTCCGAGGGCTACACCTTC. Residues: CASSPLDTSEGYTF.